This T cell receptor beta chain is from a study of T cells in Graves' hyperthyroidism and ophthalmopathy (dated by TCRdb to about 2019). For the study in its entirety: Peripheral blood samples were taken at the time of initial diagnosis, prior to any treatment. A discovery cohort of about 96 patients, 43 with Graves' ophthalmopathy and 55 to 60 with stable Graves' hyperthyroidism, was used to find distinguishing TCR V-J signatures. An independent validation cohort of around 19 hyperthyroidism patients and 17 patients who later progressed to ophthalmopathy tested prospective prediction of ophthalmopathy. For training and testing, the 80 to 100 patients in the discovery cohort were randomly divided in a 7:3 ratio. The study also compared thyroid tissue and blood T-cell repertoires from several Graves' hyperthyroidism patients. Following sampling, methimazole starting at 30 mg daily was given to hyperthyroidism patients, and high-dose intravenous methylprednisolone was given to ophthalmopathy patients. TCR Vbeta CDR3 sequencing of 130 to 150 peripheral blood samples (roughly 43 ophthalmopathy, roughly 74 hyperthyroidism and 17 progressor patients) is reported in the paper.

The TCR beta CDR3 regions were amplified from RNA transcripts. The TCR CDR3 was subjected to a first round of RT-PCR using the HTBI primer set and the Qiagen OneStep RT-PCR kit. Libraries were constructed in a second round of multiplex PCR, after which size selection and purification were carried out. Libraries were sequenced paired-end with 100 bp reads on an Illumina HiSeq2000. The original methods were these. SOAPnuke was used to process the raw data, removing reads that contained adapters or uncalled bases, had a mean Phred below 15, or lacked an exact match to the constant primer or identifier. COPE v1.2.5 was used to merge the high-quality paired reads, and each unique nucleotide sequence was defined as a clonotype. Clonotypes were aligned to IMGT TRBV, TRBD and TRBJ reference segments using MiTCR v1.1. The analysis included only V-J combinations with a frequency above 0.0001, which together covered around 99% of the repertoires. The TCS score was defined as F50 (clonal expansion) divided by E x V (chaos), with BLOSUM62-based TCRdist calculated between CDR3 peptides within each V-J. Welch's t-statistics and random forest reduced 500 to 550 V-J features to roughly 13, which were used in a naive Bayes classifier (R e1071). TCRdb applied fastp at Q25 and MiXCR to the public reads, then kept only in-frame beta chains. Each entry is one CDR3 protein sequence, shown with its most common DNA and genes. The V and J calls, along with clone size, are taken from TCRdb and not from the paper's own processing. The sample contains approximately 690,000 distinct CDR3 sequences, roughly 20% of them found a single time. 34% of the sample comes from the top ten.

Ophthalmopathy patients had moderately to severely active disease, with a Clinical Activity Score of 3 or more, a NOSPECS grade of 4 or more, and a disease duration of less than 3 months. Exclusion was applied to patients with uncontrolled infections, other autoimmune diseases, pregnancy or lactation. Diagnoses were established on the basis of clinical symptoms, serum thyroxine and TRAb, thyroid ultrasound, and orbital computed tomography. PBMCs were separated from 7.5 to 10 ml of fresh peripheral blood using Ficoll-Paque density gradient centrifugation. Total RNA was extracted using Trizol reagent, and RNA quality was assessed on an Agilent 2100 Bioanalyzer. What the research found in general, with its limitations: In validation, the model predicted progression to ophthalmopathy with about 71% sensitivity and about 72% specificity, a median of about six months before onset. A model built on a 13 V-J signature distinguished ophthalmopathy from stable hyperthyroidism, reaching over 85% sensitivity and 81.08% specificity in cross-validation and 80%/75% in testing. Blood samples also contained most of the expanded thyroid clonotypes (frequency above 0.001), which suggests that blood repertoires may reflect thyroid immune responses. No statistical method was used to fix the sample size in advance, and group allocation was not hidden from the investigators.

This clonotype was recorded at least ten times. Its antigen is still unknown. Qualities for individual bases were not recorded, and no much larger clone is one base off. V and J are truncated by 1 base and 5 bases respectively, leaving an intervening sequence of 8 bases. The CDR3 runs 13 residues from the cysteine to the phenylalanine. CDR3 DNA only is kept here, 39 bases in frame from base 1. The specimen sequenced was blood. This chain is built from TRBV12-3 or TRBV12-4 and TRBJ1-2, with an unclear D gene assignment. This TCR came from a young man with Graves' ophthalmopathy. CDR3 loop: CASSLEGPYGYTF. The DNA sequence is as follows: TGTGCCAGCAGTTTAGAAGGCCCGTATGGCTACACCTTC.